The present T cell receptor beta chain was sequenced within a study of shared clonotypes between healthy human individuals. Study details: The donor pool was made up of a couple of women and a few men aged 18 to 49.

The split of CD4+ cells yielded CD45RA+ naive and CD45RA-negative memory subsets. Libraries were prepared by immunoSEQ multiplex PCR; TCRdb keeps only in-frame clonotypes and omits some of them. The sample lists over a million clones, approximately 80% occurring once. The CDR3 sequence is 15 residues long. Germline CDR1 and CDR2: SGHTA and FQGNSA. V lost 5 bases, J lost 4 bases, and 8 bases stayed unmatched. The chain uses TRBV7-2 and TRBJ2-7; 10 nucleotides match TRBD1. The sequence came from a man aged 18 to 35 in good health. Some clones in this sample may be carry-over from other donors' samples. Source material: memory CD4+ T cells from PBMCs. Subset defined: CD45RA-negative fraction. The CDR3 here is CASSHTTGGEYEQYF. Written as DNA, the CDR3 is TGTGCCAGCAGCCATACGACAGGGGGCGAATACGAGCAGTACTTC.